The clone carrying this T cell receptor beta chain was seen a few times. What it recognizes is unknown. Researchers amplified the TCR beta CDR3 regions from RNA transcripts. The TCR CDR3 was amplified in a first-round RT-PCR using the HTBI primer set. TCRdb redid the calling of the multiplex PCR reads with MiXCR, one entry per CDR3 protein. The sample includes around 700,000 distinct CDR3 sequences, around a third of them seen just once. This specimen comes from a study of T cells in Graves' hyperthyroidism and ophthalmopathy. Study-level results: Ophthalmopathy stood apart from stable hyperthyroidism in a 13 V-J model. Blood samples included most of the expanded thyroid clonotypes exceeding 0.001.

Trimming took 4 bases from V and 6 from J, leaving 20 bases between them. The CDR3 is 15 residues long. The germline V gene has CDR1 SGHDT and CDR2 YYEEEE. This chain joins TRBV5-6 and TRBJ2-7; weak D call: TRBD1 (5 bases). The sequence was collected from a woman aged 40-49 years with Graves' hyperthyroidism. The specimen sequenced was blood. As DNA, the CDR3 is TGTGCCAGCAGCCCCCGGATGTGGGATAGGGGCGAGCAGTACTTC. Residues: CASSPRMWDRGEQYF.